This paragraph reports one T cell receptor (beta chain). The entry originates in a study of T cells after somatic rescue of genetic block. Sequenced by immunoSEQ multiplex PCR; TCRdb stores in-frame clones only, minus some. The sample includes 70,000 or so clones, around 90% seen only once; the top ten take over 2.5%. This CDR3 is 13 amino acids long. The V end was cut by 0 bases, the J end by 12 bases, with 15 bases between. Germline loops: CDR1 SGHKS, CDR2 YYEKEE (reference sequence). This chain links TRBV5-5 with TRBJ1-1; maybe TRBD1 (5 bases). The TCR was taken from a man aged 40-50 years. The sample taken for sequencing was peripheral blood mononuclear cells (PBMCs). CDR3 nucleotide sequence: TGTGCCAGCAGCTTGGTCCCAGCGGGGGGATCTTTCTTT. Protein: CASSLVPAGGSFF. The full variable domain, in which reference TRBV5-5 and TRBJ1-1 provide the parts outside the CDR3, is DAGVTQSPTHLIKTRGQQVTLRCSPISGHKSVSWYQQVLGQGPQFIFQYYEKEERGRGNFPDRFSARQFPNYSSELNVNALLLGDSALYLCASSLVPAGGSFFGQGTRLTVV.